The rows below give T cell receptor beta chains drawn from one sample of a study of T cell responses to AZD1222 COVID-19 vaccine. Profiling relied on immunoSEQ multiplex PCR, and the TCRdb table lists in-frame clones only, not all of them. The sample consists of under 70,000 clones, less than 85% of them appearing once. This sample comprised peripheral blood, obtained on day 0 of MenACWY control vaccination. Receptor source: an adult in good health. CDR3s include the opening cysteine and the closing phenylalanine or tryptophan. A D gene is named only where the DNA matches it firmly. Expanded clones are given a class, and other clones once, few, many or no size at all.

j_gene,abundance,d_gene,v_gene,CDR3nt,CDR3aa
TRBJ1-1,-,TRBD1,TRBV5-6,TGTGCCAGCAGCGAAGGACAGGGTCTAGGGGCTGAAGCTTTCTTT,CASSEGQGLGAEAFF
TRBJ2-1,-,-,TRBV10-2,TGCGCCAGCAGTGAGTCGGAGCAGGCGTACAATGAGCAGTTCTTC,CASSESEQAYNEQFF
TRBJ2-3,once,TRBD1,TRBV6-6,TGTGCCAGCAGTTTAAGACAGGGGATAAGCACAGATACGCAGTATTTT,CASSLRQGISTDTQYF
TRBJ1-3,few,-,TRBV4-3,TGCGCCAGCAGCCAAGACGGGGGGGCTGCTGGAAACACCATATATTTT,CASSQDGGAAGNTIYF
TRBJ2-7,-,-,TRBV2,TGTGCCAGCAGTAATACATTCAGGGGCTACGAGCAGTACTTC,CASSNTFRGYEQYF
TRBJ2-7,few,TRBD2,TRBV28,TGTGCCAGCAACCTGGCGGGAGGCGACCCCTACGAGCAGTACTTC,CASNLAGGDPYEQYF
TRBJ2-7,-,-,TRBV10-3,TGTGCCATCAGAAGCGGGACAGAAGGTTACGAGCAGTACTTC,CAIRSGTEGYEQYF
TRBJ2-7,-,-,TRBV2,TGTGCCAGCAGTGACGCCTCCTACGAGCAGTACTTC,CASSDASYEQYF
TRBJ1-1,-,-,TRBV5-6,TGTGCCAGCAGCTTGGGGCCGATTGAAGCTTTCTTT,CASSLGPIEAFF
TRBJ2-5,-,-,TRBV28,TGTGCCAGCAGTGATTATGGGCAGGGGGGAGAGACCCAGTACTTC,CASSDYGQGGETQYF
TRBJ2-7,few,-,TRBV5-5,TGTGCCAGCAGCCCGGGACTGGTATACAACGAGCAGTACTTC,CASSPGLVYNEQYF
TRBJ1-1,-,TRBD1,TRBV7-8,TGTGCCAGCAGCTTAGCCGGGACAGGGTCGTCGCCTGAAGCTTTCTTT,CASSLAGTGSSPEAFF
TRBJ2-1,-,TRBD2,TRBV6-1,TGTGCCAGCAGTGCCTGGACTAGCGGGGGAACTTTATACAATGAGCAGTTCTTC,CASSAWTSGGTLYNEQFF
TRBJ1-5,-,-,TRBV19,TGTGCCAGTAGGGCTGTGGGAATTAATCAGCCCCAGCATTTT,CASRAVGINQPQHF
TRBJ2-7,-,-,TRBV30,TGTGCCTGGAGTGAGGCGTACGAGCAGTACTTC,CAWSEAYEQYF
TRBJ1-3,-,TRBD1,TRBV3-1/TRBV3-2,TGTGCCAGCAGCTTAACAGGGGACGGAAACACCATATATTTT,CASSLTGDGNTIYF
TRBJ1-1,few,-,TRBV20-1,TGCAGTGCTAGTAGAGGGGGGCTGGAAGCTTTCTTT,CSASRGGLEAFF
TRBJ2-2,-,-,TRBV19,TGTGCCAGTAGTGGGACGGGCCGCGGGAGGGAGCTGTTTTTT,CASSGTGRGRELFF
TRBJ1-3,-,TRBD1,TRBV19,TGTGCCAGTAGTGTCCTACAGGGGGCTGGAAACACCATATATTTT,CASSVLQGAGNTIYF
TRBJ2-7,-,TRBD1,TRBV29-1,TGCAGCGTGATGGGACAGTCCGCCGAGCAGTACTTC,CSVMGQSAEQYF
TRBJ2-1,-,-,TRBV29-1,TGCAGCGTTGAAGAGTGGGGGGGCGGTGAGCAGTTCTTC,CSVEEWGGGEQFF
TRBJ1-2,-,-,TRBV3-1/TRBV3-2,TGTGCCAGCAGCCAAGATCGGGCGGGGTTCGGGGGCTACACCTTC,CASSQDRAGFGGYTF
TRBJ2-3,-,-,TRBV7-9,TGTGCCAGCAGCTCCTTGGGGACAGATACGCAGTATTTT,CASSSLGTDTQYF
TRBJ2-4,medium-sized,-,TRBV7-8,TGTGCCAGCAGCTTATTCGGGCAGGGTGGGGGCATTCAGTACTTC,CASSLFGQGGGIQYF
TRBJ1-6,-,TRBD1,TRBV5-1,TGCGCCAGCAGCCCCCGGGACAGAAATTCACCCCTCCACTTT,CASSPRDRNSPLHF
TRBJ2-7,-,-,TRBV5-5,TGTGCCAGCAGCCCAAGGACAGACGAGCAGTACTTC,CASSPRTDEQYF
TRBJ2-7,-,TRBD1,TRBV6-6,TGTGCCAGCAGCTTCATACGGACAGGGACCTACGAGCAGTACTTC,CASSFIRTGTYEQYF
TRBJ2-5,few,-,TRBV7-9,TGTGCCAGCAGCTTAGGGGCAGAGACCCAGTACTTC,CASSLGAETQYF
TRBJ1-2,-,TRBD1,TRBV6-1,TGTGCCAGCAGTGAGGACAGGGCTGGTGGCTACACCTTC,CASSEDRAGGYTF
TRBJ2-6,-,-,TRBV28,TGTGCCAGCAGTGGCAGGGTTGAGTCTGGGGCCAACGTCCTGACTTTC,CASSGRVESGANVLTF
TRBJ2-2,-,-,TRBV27,TGTGCCAGCAGAGGGACTTTCAACTACCACGACACCGGGGAGCTGTTTTTT,CASRGTFNYHDTGELFF
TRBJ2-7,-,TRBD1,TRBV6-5,TGTGCCAGCAGTCGGGACAGCCTCTACGAGCAGTACTTC,CASSRDSLYEQYF
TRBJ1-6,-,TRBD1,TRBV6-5,TGTGCCAGCACTGGGGACAGGGAGAATTCACCCCTCCACTTT,CASTGDRENSPLHF
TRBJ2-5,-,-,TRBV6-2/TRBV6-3,TGTGCCAGCAGTCGGACTTATAAAGAGACCCAGTACTTC,CASSRTYKETQYF
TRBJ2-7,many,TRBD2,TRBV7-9,TGTGCCAGCGGCGGGAGGTCCTACGAGCAGTACTTC,CASGGRSYEQYF
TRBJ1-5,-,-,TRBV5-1,TGCGCCAGCAGCTTTGATGGGTTTCAGCCCCAGCATTTT,CASSFDGFQPQHF
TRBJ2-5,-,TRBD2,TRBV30,TGTGCCTGGAGTGTATGGCGGGGGGGAGTAGAGACCCAGTACTTC,CAWSVWRGGVETQYF